This TCR beta chain was recorded in a study of CD8+CD57+ T cells in acquired aplastic anemia. Study summary: Recorded DNA amounts for sorted CD4+ and CD8+ cells had an average of approximately 2.9 ug. On average, healthy donors gave about 10.8 million reads for CD4+ cells. Findings of the study overall: Significance was not reached for CD8+ Simpson's diversity between patients and controls. Some 31 sequences, all CD8+ CDR3, were shared between patients and controls.

The table lists this clonotype with a count of one. The antigen is undetermined. It is unclear where the CDR3 begins or ends on the DNA, so no DNA is shown, and the CDR3 is as TCRdb lists it. The CDR3 region is 14 residues in length, termini included. CDR1 and CDR2 (germline): SGHTA, FQGNSA. Researchers used genomic DNA as the template to profile TCR beta VDJ and CDR3. TCRdb redid the calling of the reads with MiXCR, one entry per CDR3 protein. This sample carries some 410,000 distinct CDR3 sequences, about two thirds of them seen once, and the ten largest clones take 3.5% to 4.5%. V is TRBV7-2 and J is TRBJ2-7; the table names TRBD2, a call not compared with the DNA. Sequencing was performed on sorted CD4+, CD8+, or CD8+CD57+ T cells (not recorded which) from PBMCs. This TCR was sampled from a human donor in good health, serving as a control. CDR3 sequence reads: CASSVSGGGEQYFF.